These 4 T cell receptor beta chains came from one sample sequenced in a study of T cell responses to AZD1222 COVID-19 vaccine. Method: immunoSEQ multiplex PCR; TCRdb's copy keeps in-frame clones and lacks some. This sample has fewer than 150,000 clones, with approximately 90% found just once. The source was peripheral blood, collected 28 days after the second AZD1222 dose. These receptors all come from an adult who received the AZD1222 COVID-19 vaccine.

The chain employs TRBV28 and TRBJ1-1; D uncertain. The V end lost 2 bases, the J end lost 7 bases, and 17 bases lay between the germline ends. The CDR3 sequence is 15 residues long. CDR1 and CDR2 from the germline V gene are MDHEN and SYDVKM. As DNA, the CDR3 is TGTGCCAGCAGTTTACTGGGGAAATCAGTTATTGAAGCTTTCTTT. Amino acids: CASSLLGKSVIEAFF.

The rearrangement links TRBV6-5 to TRBJ1-2; 9 nucleotides match TRBD1. CDR3 length: 12 amino acids. Germline CDR1 MNHEY, CDR2 SVGAGI. Trimming removed 4 bases from V and 7 bases from J; junction bases left unmatched: 1. CDR3: CASSWTGAGYTF. In nucleotides, the CDR3 is TGTGCCAGCAGTTGGACAGGGGCTGGCTACACCTTC.

V and J are TRBV6-5 and TRBJ1-2, with D possibly matching TRBD1 (5 bases). The V and J ends lost 7 bases and 8 bases respectively, with 17 bases between them. The germline V gene has CDR1 MNHEY and CDR2 SVGAGI. The CDR3 sequence is 13 residues long. The CDR3 region is CASKLPQGGGYTF. For the CDR3, the DNA is TGTGCCAGCAAGTTACCCCAGGGAGGAGGCTACACCTTC.

The gene calls are TRBV15 and TRBJ1-2; D is uncertain. The CDR3 covers 14 residues. V was clipped by 0 bases and J by 2 bases, with 7 bases between them. Germline V CDR1 and CDR2: LNHNV, YYDKDF (reference sequence). Here the CDR3 DNA reads TGTGCCACCAGCAGAGATCGTGGGAACTATGGCTACACCTTC. This codes for CATSRDRGNYGYTF.